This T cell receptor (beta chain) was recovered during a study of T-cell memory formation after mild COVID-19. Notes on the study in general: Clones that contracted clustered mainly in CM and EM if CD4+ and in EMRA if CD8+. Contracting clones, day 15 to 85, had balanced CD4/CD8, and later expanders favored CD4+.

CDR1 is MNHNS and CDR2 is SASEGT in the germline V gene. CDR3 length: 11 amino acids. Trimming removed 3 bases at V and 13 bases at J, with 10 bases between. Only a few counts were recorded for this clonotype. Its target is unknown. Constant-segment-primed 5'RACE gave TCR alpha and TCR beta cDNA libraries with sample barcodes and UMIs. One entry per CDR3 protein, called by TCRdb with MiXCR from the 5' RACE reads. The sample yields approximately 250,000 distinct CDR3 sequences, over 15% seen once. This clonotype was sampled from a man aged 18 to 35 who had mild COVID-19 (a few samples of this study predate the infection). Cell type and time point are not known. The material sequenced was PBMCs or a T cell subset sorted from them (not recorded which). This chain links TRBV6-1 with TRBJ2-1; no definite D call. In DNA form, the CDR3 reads TGTGCCAGCAGTGAGGTCAGGCTTCAGTTCTTC. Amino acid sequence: CASSEVRLQFF.